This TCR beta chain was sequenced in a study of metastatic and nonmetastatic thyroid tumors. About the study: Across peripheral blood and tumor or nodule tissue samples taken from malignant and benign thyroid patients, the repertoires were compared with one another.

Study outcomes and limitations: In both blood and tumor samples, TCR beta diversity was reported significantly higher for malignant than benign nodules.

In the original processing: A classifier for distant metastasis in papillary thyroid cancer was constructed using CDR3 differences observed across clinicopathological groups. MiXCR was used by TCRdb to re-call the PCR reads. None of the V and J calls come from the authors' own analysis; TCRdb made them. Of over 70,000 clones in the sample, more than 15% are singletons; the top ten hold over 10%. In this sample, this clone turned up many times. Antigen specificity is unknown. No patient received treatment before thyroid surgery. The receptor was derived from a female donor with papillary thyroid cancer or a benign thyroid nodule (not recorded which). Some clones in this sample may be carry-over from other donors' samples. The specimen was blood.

CDR3 residues: CSVTPGTTNGYTF. The CDR3 DNA follows: TGCAGCGTAACACCCGGGACAACCAACGGCTACACCTTC. This sequence joins TRBV29-1 and TRBJ1-2, with a tentative D call TRBD1 (6 bases). Looked up from germline, CDR1 is SQVTM and CDR2 is ANQGSEA. The CDR3 has 13 residues. Trimming removed 6 bases from V and 8 bases from J, with 19 bases in between.